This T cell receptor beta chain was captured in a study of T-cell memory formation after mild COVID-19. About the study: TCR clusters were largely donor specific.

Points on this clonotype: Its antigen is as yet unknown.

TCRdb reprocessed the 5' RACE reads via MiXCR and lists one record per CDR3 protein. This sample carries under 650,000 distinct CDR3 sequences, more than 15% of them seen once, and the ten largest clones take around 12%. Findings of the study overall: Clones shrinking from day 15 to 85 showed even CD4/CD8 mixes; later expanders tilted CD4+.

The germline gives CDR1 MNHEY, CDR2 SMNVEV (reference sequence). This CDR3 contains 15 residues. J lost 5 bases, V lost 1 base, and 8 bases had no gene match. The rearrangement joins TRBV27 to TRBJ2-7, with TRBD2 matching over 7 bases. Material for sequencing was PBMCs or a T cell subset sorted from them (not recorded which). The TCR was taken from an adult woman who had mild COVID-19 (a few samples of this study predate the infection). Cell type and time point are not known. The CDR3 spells CASSLYGGSNNEQYF. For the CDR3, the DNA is TGTGCCAGCAGTTTATATGGCGGGAGTAATAACGAGCAGTACTTC.